This T cell receptor (beta chain) emerged from a study of blood T cell repertoires in COVID-19. The protocol was immunoSEQ multiplex PCR, while the TCRdb copy is restricted to in-frame clones and leaves out a portion. Counted here are about 480,000 clones, about 89% occurring once; the ten biggest clones make up around 7.8%. The germline V gene encodes CDR1 SGDLS and CDR2 YYNGEE. V lost 4 bases and J lost 4, with 14 bases in between. The CDR3 consists of 14 residues. The material sequenced was peripheral blood. V is TRBV9 and J is TRBJ1-2; TRBD1 might be the D (6 bases). The source of this sequence is a woman aged 50 to 60 with COVID-19, enrolled during active disease. CDR3 residues: CASSLRGGSYGYTF. The CDR3 DNA is TGTGCCAGCAGCCTCCGAGGGGGTAGCTATGGCTACACCTTC.